The entry below gives a single T cell receptor (beta chain) sequence along with its context. Its antigen is currently unknown. Construction of the TCR beta libraries employed iRepertoire HTBI primers in conjunction with Arm-PCR of CDR3 regions. TCRdb ran MiXCR on the multiplex PCR reads and lists one entry per CDR3 protein. The sample has 400,000 to 500,000 distinct CDR3 sequences, around 23% seen once. This sample was taken from a study of regulatory T cells in long-lasting Graves disease. Study-level points and caveats: Persistent patients had a count of shared public clonotypes (more than 2,500) that exceeded that of new patients (almost 1,000).

As for time point: persistent/refractory GD, antithyroid drugs over 5 years with positive TRAb. Preparation of the TCR library used RNA extracted from PBMCs. The J segment lost 7 bases and the V segment lost 4 bases, leaving 7 bases of the junction unmatched. CDR1 is MNHEY, CDR2 SMNVEV, per germline (reference sequence). The CDR3 extends over 16 amino acids. J is TRBJ2-1 and V is TRBV27; 13 bases fit TRBD2. This sequence was found in a female donor with Graves disease. The sample was peripheral blood mononuclear cells (PBMCs), taken when the disease was refractory, from a patient treated with antithyroid drugs. For the CDR3, the DNA is TGTGCCAGCAGTTCCCGGACTAGCGGGAGTGGGAATGAGCAGTTCTTC. It encodes CASSSRTSGSGNEQFF.